This T cell receptor (beta chain) is drawn from a study of tumor-infiltrating lymphocytes in primary liver carcinoma. Across the whole study: The patient population consisted of men and women between 30 and 69 years of age.

About this clonotype: Its matching antigen is unknown.

With around 500 ng total RNA as template and a constant-region primer, TCR beta cDNA was made. Libraries for TCR beta were built through three nested multiplex PCR rounds, which together made up a slightly modified ARM-PCR procedure. Investigators reported that the first two PCR rounds, at 9 to 11 cycles each, used TRBV1-TRBV30 forward primers with a C-beta reverse primer. One entry per CDR3 protein results from TCRdb running MiXCR on the multiplex PCR reads. The data contain approximately 110,000 distinct CDR3 sequences, 50% to 80% of them singletons. This CDR3 region has 15 residues. Germline V lookup: CDR1 LGHNT, CDR2 FRNRAP. Without any cell sorting, roughly 17-31 mg of bulk tissue yielded co-extracted RNA and DNA. Chronic HBV infection, which was untreated, was present in the patients. Every tumor specimen contained over 80% viable tumor cells. Overall study findings and caveats: Only about 8-25% of top clones appeared in all five tumor regions.

This sequence joins TRBV12-5 and TRBJ2-6; the D gene could be TRBD1 or TRBD2 (5 bases each). The source of this sequence is a woman aged 55-70 years with primary liver carcinoma and hepatitis B virus infection. Sequencing used liver tumor tissue from sampling region 3. Noted subset: tumor region T3, left-lateral pole. CDR3 nucleotide sequence: TGTACTGGTGGGGGACGGGGTTCTGGGGCCAACGTCCTGACTTTC. Protein: CTGGGRGSGANVLTF. Filled out from reference TRBV12-5 and TRBJ2-6, the complete variable domain reads DARVTQTPRHKVTEMGQEVTMRCQPILGHNTVFWYRQTMMQGLELLAYFRNRAPLDDSGMPKDRFSAEMPDATLATLKIQPSEPRDSAVYFCTGGGRGSGANVLTFGAGSRLTVL.